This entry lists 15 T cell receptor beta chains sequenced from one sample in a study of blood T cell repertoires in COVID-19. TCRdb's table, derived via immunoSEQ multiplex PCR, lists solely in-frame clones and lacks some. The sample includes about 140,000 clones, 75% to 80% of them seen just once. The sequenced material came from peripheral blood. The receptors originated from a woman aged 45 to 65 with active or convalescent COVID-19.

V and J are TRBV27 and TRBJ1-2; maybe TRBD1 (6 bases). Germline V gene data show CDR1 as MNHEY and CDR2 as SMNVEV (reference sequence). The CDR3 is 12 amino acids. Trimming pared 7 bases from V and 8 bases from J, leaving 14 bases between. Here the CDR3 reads CASTTGKGGYTF. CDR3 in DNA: TGTGCCAGCACCACAGGGAAGGGCGGCTACACCTTC.

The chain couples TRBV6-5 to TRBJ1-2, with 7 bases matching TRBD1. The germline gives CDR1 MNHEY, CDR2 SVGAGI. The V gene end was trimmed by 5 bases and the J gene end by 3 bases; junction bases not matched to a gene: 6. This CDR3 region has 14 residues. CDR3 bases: TGTGCCAGCAGTCCGACAGGGTCCTACTATGGCTACACCTTC. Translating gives CASSPTGSYYGYTF.

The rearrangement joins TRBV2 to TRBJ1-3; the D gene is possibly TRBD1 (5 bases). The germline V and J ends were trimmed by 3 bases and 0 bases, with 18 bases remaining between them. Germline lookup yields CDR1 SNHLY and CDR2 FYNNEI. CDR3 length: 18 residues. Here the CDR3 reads CASSDLVATARSGNTIYF. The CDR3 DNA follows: TGTGCCAGCAGTGATTTGGTGGCGACAGCTCGCTCTGGAAACACCATATATTTT.

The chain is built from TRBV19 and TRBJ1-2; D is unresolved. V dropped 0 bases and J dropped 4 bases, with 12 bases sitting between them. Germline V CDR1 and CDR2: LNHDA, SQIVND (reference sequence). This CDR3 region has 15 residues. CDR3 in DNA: TGTGCCAGTAGTATAGAGTACCGACTCCGCTATGGCTACACCTTC. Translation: CASSIEYRLRYGYTF. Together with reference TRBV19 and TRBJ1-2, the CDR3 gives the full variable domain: DGGITQSPKYLFRKEGQNVTLSCEQNLNHDAMYWYRQDPGQGLRLIYYSQIVNDFQKGDIAEGYSVSREKKESFPLTVTSAQKNPTAFYLCASSIEYRLRYGYTFGSGTRLTVV.

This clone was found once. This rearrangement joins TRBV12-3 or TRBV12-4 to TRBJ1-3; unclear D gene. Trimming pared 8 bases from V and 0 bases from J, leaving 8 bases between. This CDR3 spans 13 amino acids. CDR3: CASGRNSGNTIYF. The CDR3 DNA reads TGTGCCAGCGGCAGAAACTCTGGAAACACCATATATTTT.

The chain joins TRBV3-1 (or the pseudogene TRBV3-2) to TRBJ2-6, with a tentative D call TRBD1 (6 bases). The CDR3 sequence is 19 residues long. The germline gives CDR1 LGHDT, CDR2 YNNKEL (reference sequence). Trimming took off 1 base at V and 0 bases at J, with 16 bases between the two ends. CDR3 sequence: CASSQGAGAGDSGANVLTF. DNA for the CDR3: TGTGCCAGCAGCCAAGGGGCAGGGGCTGGGGACTCTGGGGCCAACGTCCTGACTTTC.

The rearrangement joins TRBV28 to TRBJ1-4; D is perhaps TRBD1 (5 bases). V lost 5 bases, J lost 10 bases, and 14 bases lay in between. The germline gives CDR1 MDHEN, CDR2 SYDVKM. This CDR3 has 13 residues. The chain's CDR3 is CASSLKGWGKLFF. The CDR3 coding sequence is TGTGCCAGCAGTCTTAAGGGGTGGGGAAAACTGTTTTTT.

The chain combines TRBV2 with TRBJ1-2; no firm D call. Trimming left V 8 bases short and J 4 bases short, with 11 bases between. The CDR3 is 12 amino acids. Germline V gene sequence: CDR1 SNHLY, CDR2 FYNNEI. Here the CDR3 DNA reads TGTGCCAGCGAGAATGCAATCTATGGCTACACCTTC. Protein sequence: CASENAIYGYTF.

The CDR3: CASSTASGTREFF. As DNA, the CDR3 is TGCGCCAGCAGCACCGCCTCCGGGACTAGGGAGTTCTTC. V usage is TRBV4-3 and J usage is TRBJ2-1; TRBD2 matches at 8 bases. This CDR3 contains 13 residues. The germline CDR1 and CDR2 sequences are LGHNA and YSLEER. The V segment lost 5 bases and the J segment 14 bases; nucleotides outside the gene matches: 11.

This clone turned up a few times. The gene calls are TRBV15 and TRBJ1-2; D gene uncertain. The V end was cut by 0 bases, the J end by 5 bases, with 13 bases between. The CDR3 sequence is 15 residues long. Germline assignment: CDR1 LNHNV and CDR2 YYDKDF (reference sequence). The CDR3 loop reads CATSRDQDTFYGYTF. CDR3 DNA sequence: TGTGCCACCAGCAGAGATCAAGACACTTTTTATGGCTACACCTTC.

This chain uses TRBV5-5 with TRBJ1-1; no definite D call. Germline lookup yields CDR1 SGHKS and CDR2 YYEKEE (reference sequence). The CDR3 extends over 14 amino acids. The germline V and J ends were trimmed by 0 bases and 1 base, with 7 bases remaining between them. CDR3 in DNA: TGTGCCAGCAGCTTGGGGTGGGCGAACACTGAAGCTTTCTTT. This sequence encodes CASSLGWANTEAFF.

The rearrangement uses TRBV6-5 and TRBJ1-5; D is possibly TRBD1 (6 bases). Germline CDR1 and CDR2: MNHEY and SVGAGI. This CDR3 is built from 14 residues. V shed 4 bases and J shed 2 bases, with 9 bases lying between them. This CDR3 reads CASSSNRGNQPQHF. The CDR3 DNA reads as TGTGCCAGCAGTTCGAACAGGGGCAATCAGCCCCAGCATTTT.

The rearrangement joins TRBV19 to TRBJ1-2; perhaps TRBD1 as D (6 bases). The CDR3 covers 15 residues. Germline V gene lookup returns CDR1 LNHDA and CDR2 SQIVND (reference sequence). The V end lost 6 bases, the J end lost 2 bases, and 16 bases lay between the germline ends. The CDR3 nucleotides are TGTGCCAGTAGCTTAGGCCGGACAGCCAACTATGGCTACACCTTC. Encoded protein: CASSLGRTANYGYTF.

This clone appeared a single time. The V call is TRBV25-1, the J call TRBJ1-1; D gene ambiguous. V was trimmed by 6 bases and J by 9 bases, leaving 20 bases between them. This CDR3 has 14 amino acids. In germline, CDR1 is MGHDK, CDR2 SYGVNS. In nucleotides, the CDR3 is TGTGCCAGCAGCCCCTCACTAGGGCATCATCAAGCTTTCTTT. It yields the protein CASSPSLGHHQAFF.

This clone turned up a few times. CDR3 sequence (DNA): TGCAGCGTCGATTCACATGAGGCCCGCGGGTATGGCTACACCTTC. It translates to CSVDSHEARGYGYTF. V gene TRBV29-1 combines with J gene TRBJ1-2, with D unclear. Trimming removed 6 bases from V and 5 bases from J, with 22 bases in between. The germline V gene has CDR1 SQVTM and CDR2 ANQGSEA. This CDR3 spans 15 amino acids.